These 20 T cell receptor beta chains were sequenced from one sample in a study of blood T cell repertoires in COVID-19. Repertoires were generated with immunoSEQ multiplex PCR, while TCRdb's copy carries only in-frame clones and drops some. Altogether some 150,000 clones are present, 88% being singletons, with the ten largest covering over 1.5%. Material: peripheral blood. Receptors were obtained from a woman aged 60-75 years with acute or convalescent COVID-19.

The V call is TRBV5-1, the J call TRBJ1-2; 9 bases match TRBD1. CDR1 and CDR2 from the germline V gene are SGHRS and YFSETQ. The V and J ends lost 5 bases and 6 bases, in that order; junction bases with no gene match: 5. The CDR3 covers 13 residues. The DNA of the CDR3 is TGCGCCAGCAGGCCCAGGGACAGGGATGGCTACACCTTC. Translated: CASRPRDRDGYTF. Based on the CDR3 plus reference TRBV5-1 and TRBJ1-2, the full variable domain is KAGVTQTPRYLIKTRGQQVTLSCSPISGHRSVSWYQQTPGQGLQFLFEYFSETQRNKGNFPGRFSGRQFSNSRSEMNVSTLELGDSALYLCASRPRDRDGYTFGSGTRLTVV.

The chain employs TRBV9 and TRBJ2-3, with 9 positions matching TRBD1. The CDR3 loop spans 14 amino acids. The V segment lost 5 bases and the J segment 4 bases; nucleotides outside the gene matches: 5. The germline V gene encodes CDR1 SGDLS and CDR2 YYNGEE. In DNA, the CDR3 is TGTGCCAGCAGAGGACAGGGGTACGCAGATACGCAGTATTTT. This translates into CASRGQGYADTQYF.

The chain has TRBV7-9 and TRBJ2-3; TRBD2 agrees at 8 bases. This CDR3 region has 15 residues. J lost 2 bases, V lost 5 bases, and 6 bases had no gene match. In germline, CDR1 is SEHNR, CDR2 FQNEAQ (reference sequence). In nucleotides, the CDR3 is TGTGCCAGCAGCCCATTAGGACTAGCCACAGATACGCAGTATTTT. It translates to CASSPLGLATDTQYF. Filled out from reference TRBV7-9 and TRBJ2-3, the complete variable domain reads DTGVSQNPRHKITKRGQNVTFRCDPISEHNRLYWYRQTLGQGPEFLTYFQNEAQLEKSRLLSDRFSAERPKGSFSTLEIQRTEQGDSAMYLCASSPLGLATDTQYFGPGTRLTVL.

This clone was seen a handful of times. V and J are TRBV5-1 and TRBJ2-7; TRBD2 agrees at 13 bases. V lost 4 bases to trimming and J lost 7 bases; unmatched junction nucleotides: 5. Germline V gives CDR1 SGHRS, CDR2 YFSETQ. The CDR3 spans 14 residues. The CDR3 protein is CASSRTSGGREQYF. The CDR3 DNA reads as TGCGCCAGCAGCCGGACTAGCGGGGGTCGGGAGCAGTACTTC.

This clone was picked up one time. The chain is built from TRBV6-6 and TRBJ1-6; D call uncertain. V was pared by 2 bases and J by 10 bases, with 9 bases between. CDR3 size: 13 residues. Germline V gene sequence: CDR1 MNHNY, CDR2 SVGAGI (reference sequence). The CDR3 DNA reads TGTGCCAGCAGTTACGTGGGCGAATCACCCCTCCACTTT. Amino acid sequence: CASSYVGESPLHF.

Turning to this clone: One junction end does not reproduce the germline sequence, and a read error may be involved. The rearrangement joins TRBV4-2 to TRBJ1-4; 9 positions agree with TRBD1. The CDR3 sequence is 16 residues long. From germline, CDR1 is LGHNA and CDR2 YNFKEQ. The CDR3 reads CASSPGTGGTSEKLFF. CDR3 coding DNA: TGTGCCAGCAGCCCCGGAACAGGGGGCACTAGTGAAAAACTGTTTTTT.

This sequence joins TRBV5-6 and TRBJ2-1, with TRBD2 matching over 8 bases. The ends lost 4 bases at V and 11 bases at J; junction bases unmatched: 5. Looked up from germline, CDR1 is SGHDT and CDR2 is YYEEEE. The CDR3 length is 12 residues. CDR3 region: CASSLRGAKQFF. CDR3 nucleotides: TGTGCCAGCAGCCTGCGGGGGGCCAAGCAGTTCTTC.

The chain uses TRBV18 and TRBJ1-5; 7 bases agree with TRBD1. The trim removed 6 bases at V and 2 bases at J, leaving 7 bases unmatched. The CDR3 runs to 15 residues. Germline V lookup: CDR1 KGHSH, CDR2 LQKENI. CDR3: CASSPTGQGNQPQHF. Written as DNA, the CDR3 is TGTGCCAGCTCCCCCACCGGACAGGGCAATCAGCCCCAGCATTTT.

The J gene is TRBJ1-5, the V gene TRBV28; D not resolved. Trimming shortened V by 4 bases and J by 5 bases, and 3 bases separated the two germline ends. This CDR3 has 11 amino acids. Germline V gives CDR1 MDHEN, CDR2 SYDVKM. CDR3 nucleotide sequence: TGTGCCAGCAGTTCGTATCAGCCCCAGCATTTT. Translation gives CASSSYQPQHF.

This sequence joins TRBV6-5 and TRBJ2-7, with 7 nucleotides matching TRBD2. Germline CDR1 is MNHEY and CDR2 is SVGAGI. The V segment lost 4 bases and the J segment 4 bases; nucleotides outside the gene matches: 13. The CDR3 sequence is 16 residues long. The CDR3 DNA reads TGTGCCAGCAGTTTCCCCCTCGGGTCGGGGGGATACGAGCAGTACTTC. This sequence encodes CASSFPLGSGGYEQYF.

The chain carries TRBV7-3 and TRBJ1-1; no firm D call. CDR3 size: 13 residues. The V gene's germline CDR1 is SGHTA and CDR2 FQGTGA. The ends were cut back, 0 bases at V and 4 bases at J, with 6 bases in the middle. This chain's CDR3 is CASSLTAGTEAFF. CDR3 sequence (DNA): TGTGCCAGCAGCTTAACGGCAGGCACTGAAGCTTTCTTT.

The chain employs TRBV25-1 and TRBJ2-1; D is perhaps TRBD2 (6 bases). V gave up 7 bases and J gave up 7 bases, with 17 bases separating them. CDR3 length: 14 amino acids. Germline V CDR1 and CDR2: MGHDK, SYGVNS. The DNA of the CDR3 is TGTGCCAGCATGACTAGTGCTTTAGCAAATGAGCAGTTCTTC. As protein: CASMTSALANEQFF. The variable domain in full, with the rest retrieved from reference TRBV25-1 and TRBJ2-1, is EADIYQTPRYLVIGTGKKITLECSQTMGHDKMYWYQQDPGMELHLIHYSYGVNSTEKGDLSSESTVSRIRTEHFPLTLESARPSHTSQYLCASMTSALANEQFFGPGTRLTVL.

The V and J genes are TRBV7-9 and TRBJ1-2; no clear D. Trimming removed 3 bases at V and 5 bases at J, with 7 bases between. Germline V gene data show CDR1 as SEHNR and CDR2 as FQNEAQ (reference sequence). This CDR3 is built from 12 residues. For the CDR3, the DNA is TGTGCCAGCAGCTTCACTGGTTATGGCTACACCTTC. This encodes CASSFTGYGYTF.

The chain recombines TRBV28 with TRBJ1-5; 9 nucleotides match TRBD1. The CDR3 sequence is 18 residues long. Germline V lookup: CDR1 MDHEN, CDR2 SYDVKM. Unmatched junction bases numbered 14, after V lost 6 bases and J lost 2 bases. CDR3 coding DNA: TGTGCCAGCAGCCCTACAACAGGGGGCAGAGTTGGCAATCAGCCCCAGCATTTT. Protein sequence: CASSPTTGGRVGNQPQHF.

As to this clone: Germline and junction disagree at one end, which may indicate a read error. The chain links TRBV9 to TRBJ2-7, with TRBD2 as a possible D gene (7 bases). Germline V gene lookup returns CDR1 SGDLS and CDR2 YYNGEE. The CDR3 is 12 residues long. The CDR3: CASSVENGGLSF. The CDR3 region has the DNA TGTGCCAGCAGCGTAGAAAACGGGGGGCTCTCCTTC.

The chain combines TRBV18 with TRBJ1-4; D gene uncertain. The CDR3 extends over 17 amino acids. V shed 3 bases and J shed 0 bases, with 14 bases lying between them. Germline lookup yields CDR1 KGHSH and CDR2 LQKENI. CDR3 amino acids: CASSPTGQGATNEKLFF. DNA of the CDR3: TGTGCCAGCTCACCGACGGGTCAAGGTGCAACTAATGAAAAACTGTTTTTT.

The CDR3 DNA follows: TGTGCCAGCAGCTCCCCCAGGGGAATGAGGAATGAGCAGTTCTTC. It yields the protein CASSSPRGMRNEQFF. The J gene is TRBJ2-1, the V gene TRBV7-9; a possible D gene is TRBD1 (6 bases). Germline V gene lookup returns CDR1 SEHNR and CDR2 FQNEAQ (reference sequence). Trimming removed 4 bases from V and 7 bases from J, with 17 bases in between. CDR3 length equals 15 residues.

The chain's CDR3 is CASSVSAGGYNEQFF. CDR3 sequence (DNA): TGTGCCAGCAGCGTCTCGGCGGGGGGCTACAATGAGCAGTTCTTC. This chain connects TRBV9 to TRBJ2-1, with TRBD2 matching over 8 bases. Germline V gives CDR1 SGDLS, CDR2 YYNGEE. Germline trimming cut 2 bases from V and 3 bases from J; bases unmatched to any gene: 4. This CDR3 region has 15 residues.

The chain combines TRBV10-3 with TRBJ2-1, with 8 nucleotides matching TRBD2. With V trimmed by 0 bases and J by 8 bases, 12 bases remained unmatched. Germline V lookup: CDR1 ENHRY, CDR2 SYGVKD. This CDR3 contains 17 residues. In nucleotides, the CDR3 is TGTGCCATCAGTGAGTCCTTGGGCGGGGGGAACGTGTATGAGCAGTTCTTC. Translated: CAISESLGGGNVYEQFF.

The chain's CDR3 is CATSDQRLAGGDNEQFF. The CDR3 nucleotides read TGTGCCACCAGTGATCAAAGACTAGCGGGGGGGGACAATGAGCAGTTCTTC. The chain joins TRBV24-1 to TRBJ2-1, with 14 bases identical to TRBD2. The germline V gene has CDR1 KGHDR and CDR2 SFDVKD. The CDR3 totals 17 residues. Losses at the gene ends were 3 bases for V and 5 bases for J; bases not matched to a gene: 5.